This T cell receptor (beta chain) is drawn from a study of blood T cell repertoires in COVID-19. Overall study: Sources were T cells, B-cell-depleted T cells, or PBMCs; the material itself was cDNA or gDNA.

Study processing details: Nucleated cell counts were estimated from reference gene primer amplification. Using immunoSEQ multiplex PCR, the repertoire was profiled, and TCRdb retains in-frame clones only, with some absent. The V and J calls and the clone size are those of that table, but D and trimming were determined from the DNA. Here the sample spans about 300,000 clones, 70% to 85% being singletons. The CDR3 covers 14 residues. With 4 bases clipped from V and 1 base from J, the junction kept 1 base outside the gene matches. Germline CDR1 and CDR2: MNHEY and SMNVEV (reference sequence). Patients from Seattle were sampled longitudinally, starting during active infection.

Specimen: peripheral blood. This sequence originates from a human donor with COVID-19, enrolled during active disease. The donor label of this sample is uncertain. This rearrangement joins TRBV27 to TRBJ1-2, with 9 bases that match TRBD1. The CDR3: CASSWGQGNYGYTF. CDR3 bases: TGTGCCAGCAGTTGGGGACAGGGTAACTATGGCTACACCTTC.